These T cell receptor beta chains were read from a single sample in a study of T cells after yellow fever vaccination. TCRdb processed the 5' RACE reads anew with MiXCR; each CDR3 protein has one entry. Here the sample spans a few hundred thousand distinct CDR3 sequences, around 6.8% being singletons. The sequences come from PBMCs, collected about 41 days after the first yellow fever vaccination. The receptors come from a man aged 18-30 years who received the YFV17D yellow fever vaccine. The CDR3 runs from the conserved cysteine through the conserved F or W. A D gene is named only where the DNA matches it firmly. Clone size appears in some rows only: once, few, many, or a class for an expanded clone.

V gene,clone size,J gene,D gene,CDR3 DNA,CDR3 protein
TRBV20-1,many,TRBJ1-6,NA,TGCAGTGCTAGAGATCCGCGAGGCTCCTATAATTCACCCCTCCACTTT,CSARDPRGSYNSPLHF
TRBV5-1,many,TRBJ2-2,NA,TGCGCCAGCAGGAATATAGAGGGGATCGGGGAGCTGTTTTTT,CASRNIEGIGELFF
TRBV6-1,few,TRBJ1-2,TRBD1,TGTGCCAGCAGTAAATCAGGGGGATACTATGGCTACACCTTC,CASSKSGGYYGYTF
TRBV10-3,NA,TRBJ2-5,NA,TGTGCCATCAAAACAGGGCCTCAAGAGACCCAGTACTTC,CAIKTGPQETQYF
TRBV11-2,few,TRBJ2-1,NA,TGTGCCAGCAGCTTATGGGCTGGTGAGCAGTTCTTC,CASSLWAGEQFF
TRBV7-2,few,TRBJ2-3,NA,TGTGCCAGCAGCGCACGACAGTTTCCTGATACGCAGTATTTT,CASSARQFPDTQYF
TRBV12-3/TRBV12-4,NA,TRBJ2-7,NA,TGTGCCAGTCCATACGAGCAGTACTTC,CASPYEQYF
TRBV7-6,few,TRBJ2-1,NA,TGTGCCAGCAGCTTACTGGTCGGGGGTTCGGATGAGCAGTTCTTC,CASSLLVGGSDEQFF
TRBV5-1,many,TRBJ2-1,TRBD1,TGCGCCAGCAGCTTGGAACGACAGGGCGTAGAGTTCTTC,CASSLERQGVEFF
TRBV28,few,TRBJ2-3,TRBD2,TGTGCCAGCAGTAGAAGAGACGGACTAGCGAATACGCAGTATTTT,CASSRRDGLANTQYF
TRBV6-1,NA,TRBJ2-1,NA,TGTGCCAGCCATCAACTCGCTTCTGGGTTAGAGCAGTTCTTC,CASHQLASGLEQFF
TRBV4-3,NA,TRBJ1-1,NA,TGCGCCAGCAGCCAAGAAACAGGGCTGAACACTGAAGCTTTCTTT,CASSQETGLNTEAFF
TRBV18,many,TRBJ2-1,TRBD2,TGTGCCAGCTCACCAAATGCGGGGAGGGCCAATGAGCAGTTCTTC,CASSPNAGRANEQFF
TRBV29-1,NA,TRBJ2-2,NA,TGCAGCGGCCGGGACACAAACACCGGGGAGCTGTTTTTT,CSGRDTNTGELFF
TRBV5-1,many,TRBJ1-5,NA,TGCGCCAGCAGCCCAACGGGGGGGTTACAGCCCCAGCATTTT,CASSPTGGLQPQHF
TRBV3-1,NA,TRBJ1-2,NA,TGTGCCAGCAGCCAGGGAAGGGGCTATGGCTACACCTTC,CASSQGRGYGYTF
TRBV12-3/TRBV12-4,NA,TRBJ2-5,NA,TGTGCCAGCAGTTTATGGACAGCACAAGAGACCCAGTACTTC,CASSLWTAQETQYF
TRBV7-9,NA,TRBJ1-2,TRBD1,TGTGCCAGCAGCGTCAGCCGGGACAGATTAGACTATGGCTACACCTTC,CASSVSRDRLDYGYTF
TRBV25-1,NA,TRBJ2-6,TRBD2,TGTGCCAGCAGTGAGGGACTACTCTCTGGGGCCAACGTCCTGACTTTC,CASSEGLLSGANVLTF